This T cell receptor beta chain was found in a study of metastatic and nonmetastatic thyroid tumors. Study overall: From malignant and benign thyroid patients, repertoires in blood and in tumor or nodule tissue were compared. Broader study findings: It was reportedly found that TCR beta diversity was significantly higher in malignant thyroid tumors than in benign nodules, a difference seen in both blood and tumor samples.

Under the authors' procedure: A papillary thyroid cancer distant-metastasis classifier was built from CDR3 differences across clinicopathological groups. TCRdb ran MiXCR on the PCR reads. The V and J calls follow TCRdb's processing rather than the paper's. The sample has almost 35,000 clones, over 15% seen once. Per the germline V gene, CDR1 is DFQATT and CDR2 is SNEGSKA (reference sequence). V lost 5 bases and J lost 7, with 18 bases in between. The CDR3 contains 14 residues. No patient had received any treatment before thyroid surgery. A note on this clone: What it binds is not known.

This chain links TRBV20-1 with TRBJ2-1, with D tentatively TRBD2 (6 bases). The sample consisted of blood. The sequence was obtained from a female donor with papillary thyroid cancer or a benign thyroid nodule (not recorded which). Some clones in this sample may be carry-over from other donors' samples. This CDR3 is CSAGVLAGYNEQFF. In nucleotides, the CDR3 is TGCAGTGCTGGAGTACTAGCTGGTTATAATGAGCAGTTCTTC.